This entry is about one TCR beta chain. Its antigen is still unknown. Between the trimmed V and J ends, which lost 7 bases and 0 bases, there was a span of 11 bases. The CDR3 extends over 14 amino acids. Germline loops: CDR1 SGHRS, CDR2 YFSETQ. Preparation of the TCRbeta library used unique molecular identifiers. TCRdb re-analysed the PCR reads in MiXCR, keeping a single row per CDR3 protein. The data show about 510,000 distinct CDR3 sequences, over 9.5% seen once. The data belong to a study of T-cell reconstitution after alpha-beta-depleted transplantation in children. Findings and limits, study-wide: Newly made T cells mostly supplied T-cell counts and diversity one year after transplant. Approximately two months post-transplant, alpha-beta T cells reportedly originated from several hundred expanded graft clones.

This TCR came from a female patient between 2 and 15 years old who had a stem cell transplant for aplastic anemia, so the T cells may come from the graft donor. The chain has TRBV5-1 and TRBJ2-1; D might be TRBD2 (7 bases). Here the sequenced sample was PBMCs, mostly from graft donor cells, taken 180 days after TCRalphabeta/CD19-depleted stem cell transplant. CDR3 loop: CASGGGLSYNEQFF. In DNA form, the CDR3 reads TGCGCCAGCGGGGGGGGGCTCTCCTACAATGAGCAGTTCTTC.